One sample yielded the 14 T cell receptor beta chains listed below, sequenced in a study of shared clonotypes between healthy human individuals. Generated by immunoSEQ multiplex PCR, the TCRdb table keeps only in-frame clones and is missing some. In the table there are about 680,000 clones, more than 70% of which are singletons. Input material: memory CD4+ T cells sorted from blood. Subset specified: CD45RA-negative fraction. These receptors all stem from a woman aged 25 to 39 in good health.

This clone was found once. V gene TRBV15 combines with J gene TRBJ1-5, with 8 bases identical to TRBD1. CDR3 length: 15 amino acids. Germline CDR1 and CDR2: LNHNV and YYDKDF (reference sequence). Trimming removed 1 base from V and 3 bases from J; junction bases left unmatched: 2. DNA of the CDR3: TGTGCCACCAGCAGAGGGGGACAGGCCAATCAGCCCCAGCATTTT. This sequence encodes CATSRGGQANQPQHF.

This clone has only one observation. The chain recombines TRBV11-2 with TRBJ1-1; D is ambiguous. V gave up 2 bases and J gave up 8 bases, with 12 bases separating them. The CDR3 runs 13 residues. Germline V lookup: CDR1 SGHAT, CDR2 FQNNGV. CDR3 DNA: TGTGCCAGCAGCTTAATTGGGGAGCTGGAAGCTTTCTTT. As protein: CASSLIGELEAFF.

This chain joins TRBV28 and TRBJ1-4; 7 bases match TRBD1. This CDR3 contains 15 residues. The germline gives CDR1 MDHEN, CDR2 SYDVKM. V dropped 5 bases and J dropped 7; count of bases not matched to a gene: 10. CDR3 residues: CASSQGGPVVEKLFF. CDR3 nucleotide sequence: TGTGCCAGCAGTCAAGGGGGCCCGGTCGTTGAAAAACTGTTTTTT. Full variable domain (rest looked up from reference TRBV28 and TRBJ1-4): DVKVTQSSRYLVKRTGEKVFLECVQDMDHENMFWYRQDPGLGLRLIYFSYDVKMKEKGDIPEGYSVSREKKERFSLILESASTNQTSMYLCASSQGGPVVEKLFFGSGTQLSVL.

The chain recombines TRBV4-1 with TRBJ2-6; D gene ambiguous. The V end was cut by 4 bases, the J end by 0 bases, with 13 bases between. The germline CDR1 and CDR2 sequences are MGHRA and YSYEKL. The CDR3 contains 17 residues. The CDR3 loop is CASSRLGRISGANVLTF. DNA for the CDR3: TGCGCCAGCAGCCGCCTAGGTCGGATCTCTGGGGCCAACGTCCTGACTTTC.

This clone has a handful of counts. The rearrangement links TRBV5-1 to TRBJ2-1; 9 bases are shared with TRBD2. The V and J ends lost 0 bases and 6 bases, in that order; junction bases with no gene match: 4. The germline CDR1 and CDR2 sequences are SGHRS and YFSETQ. This CDR3 is 15 amino acids long. The CDR3 coding sequence is TGCGCCAGCAGCTTGGGCGGGAGGGCCATCAATGAGCAGTTCTTC. Translation: CASSLGGRAINEQFF.

This clone was found a few times. Other DNA variants within this sample encode the same CDR3. This chain links TRBV18 with TRBJ2-5; unclear D gene. The length of the CDR3 is 13 residues. Per germline, CDR1 KGHSH and CDR2 LQKENI. The V end was cut by 3 bases, the J end by 2 bases, with 7 bases between. DNA for the CDR3: TGTGCCAGCTCACCCTCGATACAAGAGACCCAGTACTTC. Its translation: CASSPSIQETQYF.

This clone was seen many times. This chain joins TRBV18 and TRBJ2-4; maybe TRBD2 (5 bases). Germline lookup yields CDR1 KGHSH and CDR2 LQKENI. V dropped 3 bases and J dropped 0 bases, with 15 bases sitting between them. The CDR3 extends over 17 amino acids. The CDR3, as DNA: TGTGCCAGCTCACCTTTTCCTGGAGGACTAGCCAAAAACATTCAGTACTTC. Translating gives CASSPFPGGLAKNIQYF. The complete variable domain, with remaining parts taken from reference TRBV18 and TRBJ2-4, reads NAGVMQNPRHLVRRRGQEARLRCSPMKGHSHVYWYRQLPEEGLKFMVYLQKENIIDESGMPKERFSAEFPKEGPSILRIQQVVRGDSAAYFCASSPFPGGLAKNIQYFGAGTRLSVL.

The CDR3: CASSHRQVRGNTEAFF. Written as DNA, the CDR3 is TGCGCCAGCAGCCACAGACAGGTCCGTGGGAACACTGAAGCTTTCTTT. The chain is built from TRBV5-1 and TRBJ1-1; tentatively, D is TRBD1 (6 bases). Germline V lookup: CDR1 SGHRS, CDR2 YFSETQ. This CDR3 has 16 amino acids. V was shortened by 4 bases and J by 1 base, with 17 bases between the two germline ends.

V usage is TRBV5-4 and J usage is TRBJ2-7, with D unresolved. The CDR3 consists of 15 residues. The V and J ends lost 0 bases and 2 bases respectively, with 12 bases between them. Germline V CDR1 and CDR2: SGHNT, YYREEE (reference sequence). The CDR3 DNA reads TGTGCCAGCAGCTTGGGGCCGGAAGTAACCTACGAGCAGTACTTC. Translated: CASSLGPEVTYEQYF.

This chain links TRBV28 with TRBJ2-5, with TRBD2 matching 7 bases. The V and J ends lost 7 bases and 5 bases, in that order; junction bases with no gene match: 19. The germline gives CDR1 MDHEN, CDR2 SYDVKM. There are 17 residues in the CDR3. The CDR3 region is CASTTSARGGPTETQYF. The DNA of the CDR3 is TGTGCCAGCACTACCTCCGCGCGGGGAGGGCCCACCGAGACCCAGTACTTC.

This clone was observed a few times. CDR3 in DNA: TGTGCCAGTTTAGCAGCCTTGAACACTGAAGCTTTCTTT. This codes for CASLAALNTEAFF. The chain combines TRBV19 with TRBJ1-1, with D unresolved. The length of the CDR3 is 13 residues. Trimming shortened V by 8 bases and J by 0 bases, and 10 bases separated the two germline ends. The V gene's germline CDR1 is LNHDA and CDR2 SQIVND (reference sequence).

The V call is TRBV10-3, the J call TRBJ2-2; no clear D gene. Trimming removed 7 bases from V and 1 base from J, with 7 bases in between. In germline, CDR1 is ENHRY, CDR2 SYGVKD. The CDR3 spans 13 residues. CDR3 residues: CAIKHGNTGELFF. The DNA for the CDR3 is TGTGCCATCAAACACGGGAACACCGGGGAGCTGTTTTTT.

The count of this clone is one. V usage is TRBV10-3 and J usage is TRBJ2-5, with 8 bases fitting TRBD1. The V and J ends lost 8 bases and 3 bases, in that order; junction bases with no gene match: 2. Germline CDR1 reads ENHRY; CDR2 reads SYGVKD. The CDR3 consists of 12 residues. CDR3 loop: CAIADREETQYF. The CDR3 bases are TGTGCCATCGCGGACAGGGAAGAGACCCAGTACTTC.

A single count supports this clone. V is TRBV27 and J is TRBJ2-7; 11 positions agree with TRBD2. J gave up 0 bases and V 5 bases, and 6 bases lay outside the gene matches. Germline V CDR1 and CDR2: MNHEY, SMNVEV (reference sequence). This CDR3 is 16 amino acids long. The CDR3 loop reads CASSPRLAGTSYEQYF. CDR3 DNA: TGTGCCAGCAGTCCAAGACTAGCGGGGACCTCCTACGAGCAGTACTTC.